This record concerns one T cell receptor beta chain sequence. With V trimmed by 7 bases and J by 0 bases, 2 bases remained unmatched. The CDR3 totals 16 residues. CDR1 SGHRS and CDR2 YFSETQ come from the germline V gene. This sample is drawn from a study of blood T cell repertoires in COVID-19. For the study at large: Specimens from acute and convalescent COVID-19 originated in the United States, Italy and Spain. T cells, B-cell-depleted T cells, or PBMCs supplied cDNA or gDNA.

As originally analysed: Reference gene primers were amplified, and this amplification served to estimate nucleated cell counts. Profiling relied on immunoSEQ multiplex PCR, and the TCRdb table lists in-frame clones only, not all of them. From that table come the V and J calls and clone size; the DNA was used to work out D and trimming. This sample has under 200,000 clones, with about 80% found just once. The TCR was taken from a woman aged 55-69 years with acute COVID-19. Material: PBMCs or T cells enriched from blood (not recorded which). This sequence joins TRBV5-1 and TRBJ2-2; 14 positions agree with TRBD2. CDR3 nucleotide sequence: TGCGCCAGCGGGACTAGCGGGAGTGCGAACACCGGGGAGCTGTTTTTT. It specifies CASGTSGSANTGELFF.